This T cell receptor (beta chain) was retrieved from a study of blood T cell repertoires in COVID-19. Study as a whole: The origin of the acute and convalescent COVID-19 samples was the United States, Italy and Spain. Nucleic acid was either cDNA or gDNA, and it came from T cells, B-cell-depleted T cells, or PBMCs.

V lost 6 bases, J lost 10 bases, and 7 bases stayed unmatched. The length of the CDR3 is 14 residues. Germline CDR1 is LGHDT and CDR2 is YNNKEL (reference sequence). The study drew participants aged about 18 to 89 years from roughly 25 US areas. Original processing notes: Reference gene primer amplification in the assay estimated nucleated cell counts. Here immunoSEQ multiplex PCR was the method, and the copy in TCRdb shows in-frame clones only, minus some. That table furnishes V, J and clone size, whereas the DNA furnished D and trimming. The sample includes fewer than 250,000 clones, 65% to 90% seen only once; the top ten take approximately 9.6%.

The V and J genes are TRBV3-1 (or the pseudogene TRBV3-2) and TRBJ1-6, with 9 bases identical to TRBD1. The sample consisted of PBMCs or T cells enriched from blood (not recorded which). The clonotype originates from a woman between 45 and 65 years old with acute COVID-19. This CDR3 reads CASRIQGADSPLHF. CDR3 nucleotides: TGTGCCAGCAGGATACAGGGGGCTGACTCACCCCTCCACTTT.